The next 8 T cell receptor beta chains were all read from a single sample in a study of molecular identifiers for immune sequencing clone quantification. TCRdb processed the PCR reads anew with MiXCR; each CDR3 protein has one entry. The sample records approximately 670,000 distinct CDR3 sequences, about 20% being singletons. Sequencing was performed on naive CD8+ T cells from blood, with Jurkat cell RNA spiked in. Subset specified: FACS-sorted CD8+CD4-CCR7+CD45RA+ naive T cells. These receptors were obtained from a human donor in good health. Some libraries in this study had Jurkat cell RNA spiked in.

This clonotype was observed at least ten times. The chain is built from TRBV6-5 and TRBJ2-1, with TRBD2 matching 8 bases. The germline CDR1 and CDR2 sequences are MNHEY and SVGAGI. The CDR3 covers 14 residues. J gave up 5 bases and V 5 bases, and 5 bases lay outside the gene matches. The CDR3 DNA reads as TGTGCCAGCAGTGGGTCGGGAGGGGACAATGAGCAGTTCTTC. Translated: CASSGSGGDNEQFF.

In regard to this clonotype: A much larger clone sits a single nucleotide away, making a read error possible. The rearrangement uses TRBV9 and TRBJ1-2; D possibly corresponds to TRBD1 (5 bases). The germline gives CDR1 SGDLS, CDR2 YYNGEE. CDR3 size: 13 residues. With 10 bases removed from V and 4 bases from J, the gap between germline ends came to 17 bases. The CDR3 is CAGMGPDSYGYTF. Here the CDR3 DNA reads TGTGCCGGCATGGGGCCAGATTCCTATGGCTACACCTTC. Full variable domain (missing parts from reference TRBV9 and TRBJ1-2): DSGVTQTPKHLITATGQRVTLRCSPRSGDLSVYWYQQSLDQGLQFLIQYYNGEERAKGNILERFSAQQFPDLHSELNLSSLELGDSALYFCAGMGPDSYGYTFGSGTRLTVV.

In its sample, this clonotype was seen many times. The chain is built from TRBV29-1 and TRBJ2-7; 12 positions match TRBD2. Germline values: CDR1 SQVTM, CDR2 ANQGSEA. This CDR3 is 13 amino acids long. The ends lost 3 bases at V and 4 bases at J; junction bases unmatched: 1. CDR3 region: CSVDGLAGYEQYF. The CDR3 nucleotides read TGCAGCGTTGACGGACTAGCGGGATACGAGCAGTACTTC.

As regards this clonotype: A much larger clone differs by one base, so this may be a read error. The chain employs TRBV6-5 and TRBJ2-7, with D unresolved. Germline lookup yields CDR1 MNHEY and CDR2 SVGAGI. This CDR3 has 13 residues. Deletions cut 4 bases from V and 0 bases from J, with 7 bases between. CDR3 sequence (DNA): TGTGCCAGCAGTTGCAGCGACTCCTACGAGCAGTACTTC. The encoded protein is CASSCSDSYEQYF.

This clonotype has a count of ten or more. The J gene is TRBJ2-3, the V gene TRBV30; no firm D call. Germline-derived CDR1 and CDR2 are GTSNPN and SVGIG (reference sequence). The V gene lost 0 bases and the J gene lost 2 bases, with 6 bases spanning the gap. This CDR3 contains 13 residues. CDR3 residues: CAWSVLVTDTQYF. The CDR3 nucleotides read TGTGCCTGGAGTGTTCTGGTCACAGATACGCAGTATTTT.

A note on this clonotype: A read error may be the cause here, since a much bigger clone is one base away. The CDR3 protein is CASSQESPSASETQYF. CDR3 DNA sequence: TGTGCCAGCAGCCAAGAATCTCCGTCGGCAAGCGAGACCCAGTACTTC. The rearrangement links TRBV3-1 to TRBJ2-5; no clear D gene. Germline CDR1 LGHDT, CDR2 YNNKEL (reference sequence). This CDR3 region has 16 residues. V lost 0 bases to trimming and J lost 5 bases, with 16 bases between them.

This clonotype was seen at least ten times. CDR3 nucleotide sequence: TGTGCCAGCAGCCTAGACAGCCTTGAAGCTTTCTTT. The encoded protein is CASSLDSLEAFF. The V call is TRBV12-3 or TRBV12-4, the J call TRBJ1-1; possibly TRBD1 for D (5 bases). The CDR3 totals 12 residues. V lost 6 bases, J lost 7 bases, and 12 bases lay in between.

There are a few counts of this clonotype. CDR3 residues: CASSQAPGANEQFF. As DNA, the CDR3 is TGCGCCAGCAGCCAAGCGCCGGGGGCGAATGAGCAGTTCTTC. The rearrangement uses TRBV4-1 and TRBJ2-1; D is tentatively TRBD1 or TRBD2 (6 bases each). There are 14 residues in the CDR3. V shed 1 base and J shed 7 bases, with 11 bases lying between them. The germline gives CDR1 MGHRA, CDR2 YSYEKL.